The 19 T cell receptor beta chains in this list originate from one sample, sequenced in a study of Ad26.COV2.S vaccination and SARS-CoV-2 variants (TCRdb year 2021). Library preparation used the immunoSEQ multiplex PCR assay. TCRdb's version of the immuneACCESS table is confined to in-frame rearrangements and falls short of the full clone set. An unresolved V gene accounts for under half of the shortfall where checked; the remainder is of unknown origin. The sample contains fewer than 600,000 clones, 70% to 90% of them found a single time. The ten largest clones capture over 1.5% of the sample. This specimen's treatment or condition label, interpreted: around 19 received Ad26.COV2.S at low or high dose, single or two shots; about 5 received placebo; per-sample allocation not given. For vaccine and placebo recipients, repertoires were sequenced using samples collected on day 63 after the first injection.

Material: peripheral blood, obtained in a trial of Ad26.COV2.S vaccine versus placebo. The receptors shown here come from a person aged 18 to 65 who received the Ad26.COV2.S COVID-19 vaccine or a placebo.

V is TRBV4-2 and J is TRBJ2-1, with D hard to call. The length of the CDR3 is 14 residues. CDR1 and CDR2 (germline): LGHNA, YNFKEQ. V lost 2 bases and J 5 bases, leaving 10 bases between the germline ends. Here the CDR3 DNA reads TGTGCCAGCAGCCAACCCCCCGGTAACAATGAGCAGTTCTTC. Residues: CASSQPPGNNEQFF.

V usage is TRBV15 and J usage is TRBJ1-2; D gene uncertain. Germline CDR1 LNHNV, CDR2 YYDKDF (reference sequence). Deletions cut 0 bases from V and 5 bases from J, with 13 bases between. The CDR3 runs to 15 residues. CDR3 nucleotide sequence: TGTGCCACCAGCAGAGACAGGTCCTCCCCGTATGGCTACACCTTC. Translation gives CATSRDRSSPYGYTF.

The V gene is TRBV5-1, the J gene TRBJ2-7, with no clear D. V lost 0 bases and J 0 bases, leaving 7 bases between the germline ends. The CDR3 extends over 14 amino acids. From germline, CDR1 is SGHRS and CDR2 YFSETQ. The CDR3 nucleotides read TGCGCCAGCAGCTTGGACTCCGGCTCCTACGAGCAGTACTTC. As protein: CASSLDSGSYEQYF.

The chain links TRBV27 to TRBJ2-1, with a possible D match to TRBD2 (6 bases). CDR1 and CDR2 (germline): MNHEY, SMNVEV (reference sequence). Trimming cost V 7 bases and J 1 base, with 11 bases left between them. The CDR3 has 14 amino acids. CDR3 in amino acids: CASNRRGSYNEQFF. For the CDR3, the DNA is TGTGCCAGCAACCGGAGGGGATCCTACAATGAGCAGTTCTTC.

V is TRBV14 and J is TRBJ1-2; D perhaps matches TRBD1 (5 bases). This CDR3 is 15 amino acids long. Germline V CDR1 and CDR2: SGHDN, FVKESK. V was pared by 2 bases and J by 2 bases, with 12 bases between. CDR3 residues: CASSQIYGGNYGYTF. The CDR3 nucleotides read TGTGCCAGCAGCCAAATATACGGGGGGAACTATGGCTACACCTTC.

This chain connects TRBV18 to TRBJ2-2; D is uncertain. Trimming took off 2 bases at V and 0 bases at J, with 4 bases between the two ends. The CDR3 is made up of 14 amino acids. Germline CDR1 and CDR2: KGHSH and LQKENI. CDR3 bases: TGTGCCAGCTCACCAGTAGCGAACACCGGGGAGCTGTTTTTT. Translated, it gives CASSPVANTGELFF.

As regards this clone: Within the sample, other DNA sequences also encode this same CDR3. Here the CDR3 reads CASSLGETQYF. The CDR3 coding sequence is TGTGCCAGCAGTTTAGGCGAGACCCAGTACTTC. V and J are TRBV12-3 or TRBV12-4 and TRBJ2-5, with no clear D. Trimming stripped 1 base from V and 5 bases from J, with 2 bases between. The CDR3 is made up of 11 amino acids.

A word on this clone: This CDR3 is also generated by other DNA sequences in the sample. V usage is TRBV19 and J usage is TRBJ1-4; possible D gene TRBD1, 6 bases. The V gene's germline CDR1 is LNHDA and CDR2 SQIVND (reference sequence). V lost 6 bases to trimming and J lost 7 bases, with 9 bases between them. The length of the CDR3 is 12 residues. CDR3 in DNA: TGTGCCAGTAGGAGAGGGGGTGAAAAACTGTTTTTT. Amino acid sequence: CASRRGGEKLFF.

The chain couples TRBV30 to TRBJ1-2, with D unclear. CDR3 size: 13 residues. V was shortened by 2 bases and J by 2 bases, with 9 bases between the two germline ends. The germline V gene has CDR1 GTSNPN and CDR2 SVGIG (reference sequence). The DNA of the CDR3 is TGTGCCTGGAGTTTGGGCAGCAACTATGGCTACACCTTC. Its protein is CAWSLGSNYGYTF.

CDR3 region: CASSLRSHNEQFF. The CDR3 DNA reads as TGTGCCAGCAGCTTGCGCAGCCACAATGAGCAGTTCTTC. This rearrangement joins TRBV5-4 to TRBJ2-1; D is undetermined. V lost 1 base and J lost 5, with 7 bases in between. The CDR3 runs 13 residues. In germline, CDR1 is SGHNT, CDR2 YYREEE (reference sequence). Full variable domain (rest looked up from reference TRBV5-4 and TRBJ2-1): ETGVTQSPTHLIKTRGQQVTLRCSSQSGHNTVSWYQQALGQGPQFIFQYYREEENGRGNFPPRFSGLQFPNYSSELNVNALELDDSALYLCASSLRSHNEQFFGPGTRLTVL.

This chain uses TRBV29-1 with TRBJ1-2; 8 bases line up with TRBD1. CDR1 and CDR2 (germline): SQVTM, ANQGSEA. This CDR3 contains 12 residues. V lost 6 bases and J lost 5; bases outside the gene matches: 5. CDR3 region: CSVPGTGYGYTF. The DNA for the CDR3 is TGCAGCGTCCCCGGGACAGGATATGGCTACACCTTC.

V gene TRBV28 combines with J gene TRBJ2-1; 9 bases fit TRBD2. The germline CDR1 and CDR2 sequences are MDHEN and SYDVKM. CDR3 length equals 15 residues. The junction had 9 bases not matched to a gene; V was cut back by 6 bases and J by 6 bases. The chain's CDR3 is CASSEPGLALNEQFF. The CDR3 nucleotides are TGTGCCAGCAGCGAGCCGGGACTAGCACTCAATGAGCAGTTCTTC.

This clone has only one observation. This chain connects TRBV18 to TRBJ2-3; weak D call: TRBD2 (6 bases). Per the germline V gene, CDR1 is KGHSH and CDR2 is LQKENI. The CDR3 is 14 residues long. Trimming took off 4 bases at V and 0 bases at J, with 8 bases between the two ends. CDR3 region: CASSQGLSTDTQYF. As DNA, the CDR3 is TGTGCCAGCTCACAGGGACTGAGCACAGATACGCAGTATTTT.

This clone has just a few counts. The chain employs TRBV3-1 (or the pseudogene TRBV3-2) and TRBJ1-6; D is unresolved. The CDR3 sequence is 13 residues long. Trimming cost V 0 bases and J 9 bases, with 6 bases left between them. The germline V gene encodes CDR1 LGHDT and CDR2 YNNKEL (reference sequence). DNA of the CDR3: TGTGCCAGCAGCCAAGAGAATCGTTCACCCCTCCACTTT. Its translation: CASSQENRSPLHF.

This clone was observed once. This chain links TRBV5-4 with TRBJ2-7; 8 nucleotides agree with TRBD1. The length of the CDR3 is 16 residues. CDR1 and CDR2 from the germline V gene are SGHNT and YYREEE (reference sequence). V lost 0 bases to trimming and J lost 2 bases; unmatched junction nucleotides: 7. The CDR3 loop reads CASSLGAGTGAYEQYF. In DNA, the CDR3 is TGTGCCAGCAGCTTGGGGGCCGGGACAGGCGCCTACGAGCAGTACTTC.

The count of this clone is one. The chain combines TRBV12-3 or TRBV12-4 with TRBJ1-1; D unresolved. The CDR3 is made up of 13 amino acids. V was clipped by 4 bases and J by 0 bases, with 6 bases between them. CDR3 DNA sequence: TGTGCCAGCAGTTCCCAAGTGAACACTGAAGCTTTCTTT. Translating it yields CASSSQVNTEAFF.

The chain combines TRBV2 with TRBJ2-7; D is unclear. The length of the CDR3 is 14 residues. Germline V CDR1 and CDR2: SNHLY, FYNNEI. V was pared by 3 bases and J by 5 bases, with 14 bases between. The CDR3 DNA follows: TGTGCCAGCAGTGAGCCCCCCCGGCCCCACGAGCAGTACTTC. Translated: CASSEPPRPHEQYF.

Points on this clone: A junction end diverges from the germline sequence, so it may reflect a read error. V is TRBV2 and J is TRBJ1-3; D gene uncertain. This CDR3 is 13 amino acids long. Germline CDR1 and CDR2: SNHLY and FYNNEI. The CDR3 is CASSSRSGNTMYF. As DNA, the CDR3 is TGTGCCAGCAGTTCGAGATCTGGAAACACCATGTATTTT. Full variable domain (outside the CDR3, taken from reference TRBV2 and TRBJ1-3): EPEVTQTPSHQVTQMGQEVILRCVPISNHLYFYWYRQILGQKVEFLVSFYNNEISEKSEIFDDQFSVERPDGSNFTLKIRSTKLEDSAMYFCASSSRSGNTMYFGEGSWLTVV.

The CDR3 DNA reads TGTGCCAGCAGTTACGGCCCGGACGATAGCACAGATACGCAGTATTTT. It is translated as CASSYGPDDSTDTQYF. The chain has TRBV6-5 and TRBJ2-3; D is ambiguous. The germline V gene encodes CDR1 MNHEY and CDR2 SVGAGI. Trimming removed 2 bases from V and 0 bases from J, with 12 bases in between. The CDR3 spans 16 residues.